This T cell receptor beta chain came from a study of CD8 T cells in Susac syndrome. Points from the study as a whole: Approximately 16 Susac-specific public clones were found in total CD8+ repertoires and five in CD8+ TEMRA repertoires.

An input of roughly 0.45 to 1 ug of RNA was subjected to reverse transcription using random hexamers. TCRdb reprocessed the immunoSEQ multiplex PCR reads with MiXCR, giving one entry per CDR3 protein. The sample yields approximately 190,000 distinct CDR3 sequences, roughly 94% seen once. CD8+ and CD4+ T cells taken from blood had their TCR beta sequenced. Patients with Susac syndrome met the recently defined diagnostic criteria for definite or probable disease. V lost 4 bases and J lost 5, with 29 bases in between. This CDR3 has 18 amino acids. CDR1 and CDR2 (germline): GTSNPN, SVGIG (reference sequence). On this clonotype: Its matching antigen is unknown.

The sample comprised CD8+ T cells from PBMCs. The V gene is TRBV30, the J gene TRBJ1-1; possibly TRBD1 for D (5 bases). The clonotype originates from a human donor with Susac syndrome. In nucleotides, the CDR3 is TGTGCCTGGACAAAGGGGAAAATGGGGGTGAGACAGAGGACTGAAGCTTTCTTT. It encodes CAWTKGKMGVRQRTEAFF.